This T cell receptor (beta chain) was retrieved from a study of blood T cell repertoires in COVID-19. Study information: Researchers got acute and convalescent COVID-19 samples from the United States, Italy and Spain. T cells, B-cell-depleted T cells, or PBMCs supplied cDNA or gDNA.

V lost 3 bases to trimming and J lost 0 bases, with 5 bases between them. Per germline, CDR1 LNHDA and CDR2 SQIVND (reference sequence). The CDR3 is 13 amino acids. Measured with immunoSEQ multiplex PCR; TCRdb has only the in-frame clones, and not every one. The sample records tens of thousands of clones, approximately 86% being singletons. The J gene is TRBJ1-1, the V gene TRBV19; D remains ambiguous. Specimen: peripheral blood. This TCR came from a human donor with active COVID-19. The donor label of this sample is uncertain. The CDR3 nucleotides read TGTGCCAGTAGTATCCAGGTGAACACTGAAGCTTTCTTT. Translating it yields CASSIQVNTEAFF.